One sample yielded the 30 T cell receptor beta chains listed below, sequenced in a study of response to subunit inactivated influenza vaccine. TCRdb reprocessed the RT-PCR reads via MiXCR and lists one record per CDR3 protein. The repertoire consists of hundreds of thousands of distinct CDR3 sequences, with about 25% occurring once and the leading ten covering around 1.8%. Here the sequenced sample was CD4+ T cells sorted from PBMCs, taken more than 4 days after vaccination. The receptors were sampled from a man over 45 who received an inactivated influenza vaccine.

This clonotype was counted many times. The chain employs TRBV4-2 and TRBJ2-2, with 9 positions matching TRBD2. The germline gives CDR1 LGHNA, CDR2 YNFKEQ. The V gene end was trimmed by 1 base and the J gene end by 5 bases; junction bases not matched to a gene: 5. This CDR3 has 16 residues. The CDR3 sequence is CASSQGASGKTGELFF. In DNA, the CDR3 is TGTGCCAGCAGCCAAGGGGCTAGCGGGAAAACCGGGGAGCTGTTTTTT.

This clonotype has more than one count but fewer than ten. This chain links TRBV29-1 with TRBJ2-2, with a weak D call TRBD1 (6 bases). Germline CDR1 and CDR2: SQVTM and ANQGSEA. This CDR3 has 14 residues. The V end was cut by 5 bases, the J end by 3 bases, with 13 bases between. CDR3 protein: CSVSLTGDTGELFF. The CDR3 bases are TGCAGCGTTAGCCTGACAGGTGACACCGGGGAGCTGTTTTTT.

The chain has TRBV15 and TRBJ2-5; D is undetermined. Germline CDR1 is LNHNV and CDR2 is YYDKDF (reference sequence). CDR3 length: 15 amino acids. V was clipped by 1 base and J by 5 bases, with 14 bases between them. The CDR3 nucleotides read TGTGCCACCAGCAGAGTTTGGGCGACACGGGAGACCCAGTACTTC. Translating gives CATSRVWATRETQYF.

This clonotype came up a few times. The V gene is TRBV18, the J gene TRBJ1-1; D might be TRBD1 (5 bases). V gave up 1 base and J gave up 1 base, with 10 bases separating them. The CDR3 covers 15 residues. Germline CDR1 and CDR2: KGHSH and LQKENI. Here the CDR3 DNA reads TGTGCCAGCTCACCACGAGTCACAGGGAACACTGAAGCTTTCTTT. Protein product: CASSPRVTGNTEAFF.

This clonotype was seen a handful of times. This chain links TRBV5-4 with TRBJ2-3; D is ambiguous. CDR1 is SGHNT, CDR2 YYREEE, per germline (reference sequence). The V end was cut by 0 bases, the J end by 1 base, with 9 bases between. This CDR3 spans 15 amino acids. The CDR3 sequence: CASSLASQGTDTQYF. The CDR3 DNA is TGTGCCAGCAGCTTGGCCTCCCAGGGCACAGATACGCAGTATTTT.

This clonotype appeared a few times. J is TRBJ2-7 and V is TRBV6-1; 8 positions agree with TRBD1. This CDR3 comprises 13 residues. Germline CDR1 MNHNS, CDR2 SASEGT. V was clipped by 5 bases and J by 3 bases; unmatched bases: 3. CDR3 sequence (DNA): TGTGCCAGCAGTCAGGGGGCGGTCTACGAGCAGTACTTC. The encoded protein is CASSQGAVYEQYF.

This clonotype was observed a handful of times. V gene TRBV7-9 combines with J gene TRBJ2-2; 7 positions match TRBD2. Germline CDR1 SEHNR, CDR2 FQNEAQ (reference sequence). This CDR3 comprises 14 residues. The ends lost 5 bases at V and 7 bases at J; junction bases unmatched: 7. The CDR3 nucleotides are TGTGCCAGCAGCCCCGGACTAGTTTTCGGGGAGCTGTTTTTT. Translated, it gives CASSPGLVFGELFF.

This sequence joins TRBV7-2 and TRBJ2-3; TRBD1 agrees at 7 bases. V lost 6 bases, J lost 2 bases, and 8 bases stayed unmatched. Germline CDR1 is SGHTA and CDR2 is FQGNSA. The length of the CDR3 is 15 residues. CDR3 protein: CASSSTGSFTDTQYF. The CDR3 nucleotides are TGTGCCAGCAGTTCGACAGGGAGTTTCACAGATACGCAGTATTTT.

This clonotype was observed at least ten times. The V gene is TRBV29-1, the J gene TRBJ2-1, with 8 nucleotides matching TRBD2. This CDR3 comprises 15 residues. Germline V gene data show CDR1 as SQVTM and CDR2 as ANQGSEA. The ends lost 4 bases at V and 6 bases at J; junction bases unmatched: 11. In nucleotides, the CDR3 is TGCAGCGTTGTCCCGAGGGGACTAGGCTTCAATGAGCAGTTCTTC. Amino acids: CSVVPRGLGFNEQFF.

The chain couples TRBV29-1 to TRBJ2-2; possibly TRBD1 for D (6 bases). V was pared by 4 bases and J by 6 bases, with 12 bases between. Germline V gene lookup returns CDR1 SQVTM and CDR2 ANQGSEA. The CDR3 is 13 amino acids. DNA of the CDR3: TGCAGCGTTGGGGGGCACACGTCCGGGGAGCTGTTTTTT. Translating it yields CSVGGHTSGELFF.

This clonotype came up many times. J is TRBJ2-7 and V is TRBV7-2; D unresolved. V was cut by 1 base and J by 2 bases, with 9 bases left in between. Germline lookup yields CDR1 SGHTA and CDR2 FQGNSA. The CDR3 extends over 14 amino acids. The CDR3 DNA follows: TGTGCCAGCAGCTTAGTCCCCTCCACCTACGAGCAGTACTTC. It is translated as CASSLVPSTYEQYF.

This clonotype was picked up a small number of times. CDR3 amino acids: CASSVEGRGLYEQYF. The CDR3 bases are TGTGCCAGCAGTGTCGAGGGGCGAGGACTCTACGAGCAGTACTTC. The chain uses TRBV25-1 and TRBJ2-7; either TRBD1 or TRBD2 may fit D (5 bases each). Germline V gives CDR1 MGHDK, CDR2 SYGVNS. This CDR3 comprises 15 residues. Trimming removed 4 bases at V and 3 bases at J, with 16 bases between.

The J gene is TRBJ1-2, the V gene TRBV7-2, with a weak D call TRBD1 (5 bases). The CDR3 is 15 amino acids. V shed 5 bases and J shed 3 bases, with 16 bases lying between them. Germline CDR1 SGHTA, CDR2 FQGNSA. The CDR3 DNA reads TGTGCCAGCAGCGAATGGGGGACGGTCGACTATGGCTACACCTTC. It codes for CASSEWGTVDYGYTF. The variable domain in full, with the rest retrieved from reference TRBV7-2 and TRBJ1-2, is GAGVSQSPSNKVTEKGKDVELRCDPISGHTALYWYRQSLGQGLEFLIYFQGNSAPDKSGLPSDRFSAERTGGSVSTLTIQRTQQEDSAVYLCASSEWGTVDYGYTFGSGTRLTVV.

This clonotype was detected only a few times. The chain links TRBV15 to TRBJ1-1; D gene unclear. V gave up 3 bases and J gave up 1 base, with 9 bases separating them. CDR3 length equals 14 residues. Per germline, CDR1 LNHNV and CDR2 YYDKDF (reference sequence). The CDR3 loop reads CATSRDLQNTEAFF. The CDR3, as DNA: TGTGCCACCAGCAGGGATTTACAGAACACTGAAGCTTTCTTT.

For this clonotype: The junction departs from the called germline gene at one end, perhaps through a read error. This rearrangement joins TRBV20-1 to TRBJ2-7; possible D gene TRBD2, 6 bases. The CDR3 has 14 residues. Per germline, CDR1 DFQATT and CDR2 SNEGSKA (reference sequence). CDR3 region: CSAFSSGHDYDQYF. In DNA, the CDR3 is TGCAGTGCTTTCTCCAGCGGGCATGACTACGATCAGTACTTC.

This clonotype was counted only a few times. The CDR3 spells CASSTGQYPYEQYF. The CDR3 DNA follows: TGCGCCAGCAGCACCGGACAGTACCCCTACGAGCAGTACTTC. This chain links TRBV5-1 with TRBJ2-7; a weak D match, TRBD1 (6 bases). V was pared by 4 bases and J by 2 bases, with 13 bases between. Germline assignment: CDR1 SGHRS and CDR2 YFSETQ. This CDR3 region has 14 residues.

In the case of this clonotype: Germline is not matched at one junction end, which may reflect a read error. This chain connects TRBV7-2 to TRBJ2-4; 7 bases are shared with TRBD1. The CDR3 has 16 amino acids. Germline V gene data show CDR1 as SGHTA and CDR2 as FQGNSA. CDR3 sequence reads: CASSLGTESSQNIQYF. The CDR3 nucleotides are TGTGCCAGCAGTTTAGGGACAGAGAGTTCCCAAAACATTCAGTACTTC.

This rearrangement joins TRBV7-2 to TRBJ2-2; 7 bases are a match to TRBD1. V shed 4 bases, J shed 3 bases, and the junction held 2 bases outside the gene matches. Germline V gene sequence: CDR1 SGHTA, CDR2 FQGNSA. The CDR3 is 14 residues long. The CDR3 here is CASSWGQYTGELFF. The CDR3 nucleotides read TGTGCCAGCAGCTGGGGACAGTACACCGGGGAGCTGTTTTTT.

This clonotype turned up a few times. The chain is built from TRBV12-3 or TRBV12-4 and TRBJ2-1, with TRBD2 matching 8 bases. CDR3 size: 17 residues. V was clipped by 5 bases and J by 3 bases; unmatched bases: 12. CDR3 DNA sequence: TGTGCCAGCAGTCCCGTAGCGGGGAGACAAGACTACAATGAGCAGTTCTTC. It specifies CASSPVAGRQDYNEQFF.

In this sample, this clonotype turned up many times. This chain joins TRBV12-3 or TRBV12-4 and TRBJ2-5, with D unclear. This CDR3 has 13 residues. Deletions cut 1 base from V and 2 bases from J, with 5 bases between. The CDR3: CASSLGVQETQYF. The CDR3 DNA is TGTGCCAGCAGTTTAGGGGTACAAGAGACCCAGTACTTC.

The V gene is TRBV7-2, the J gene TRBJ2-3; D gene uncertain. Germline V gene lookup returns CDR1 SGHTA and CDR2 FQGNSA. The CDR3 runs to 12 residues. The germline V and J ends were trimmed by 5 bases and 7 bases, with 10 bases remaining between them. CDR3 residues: CASSRAVNTQYF. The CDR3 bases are TGTGCCAGCAGCCGGGCGGTGAATACGCAGTATTTT. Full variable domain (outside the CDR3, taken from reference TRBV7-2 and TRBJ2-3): GAGVSQSPSNKVTEKGKDVELRCDPISGHTALYWYRQSLGQGLEFLIYFQGNSAPDKSGLPSDRFSAERTGGSVSTLTIQRTQQEDSAVYLCASSRAVNTQYFGPGTRLTVL.

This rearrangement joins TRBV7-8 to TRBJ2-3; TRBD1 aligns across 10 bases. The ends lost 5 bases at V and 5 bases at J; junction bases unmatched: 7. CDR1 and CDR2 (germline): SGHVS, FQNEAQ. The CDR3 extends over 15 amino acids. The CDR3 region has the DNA TGTGCCAGCAGCCTCCCTGGACAGGGGGGAGATACGCAGTATTTT. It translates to CASSLPGQGGDTQYF.

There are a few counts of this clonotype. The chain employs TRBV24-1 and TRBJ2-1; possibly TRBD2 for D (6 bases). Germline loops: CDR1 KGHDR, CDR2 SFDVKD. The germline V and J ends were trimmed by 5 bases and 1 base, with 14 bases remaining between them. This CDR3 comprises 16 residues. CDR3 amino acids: CATSASWGRSYNEQFF. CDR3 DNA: TGTGCCACCAGTGCTTCTTGGGGGAGGTCCTACAATGAGCAGTTCTTC.

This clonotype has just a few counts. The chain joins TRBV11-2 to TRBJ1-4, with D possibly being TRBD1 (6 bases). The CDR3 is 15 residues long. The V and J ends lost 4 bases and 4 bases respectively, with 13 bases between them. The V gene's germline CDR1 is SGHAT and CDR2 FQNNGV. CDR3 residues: CASSSGQTINEKLFF. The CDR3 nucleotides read TGTGCCAGCAGCTCCGGACAGACTATTAATGAAAAACTGTTTTTT.

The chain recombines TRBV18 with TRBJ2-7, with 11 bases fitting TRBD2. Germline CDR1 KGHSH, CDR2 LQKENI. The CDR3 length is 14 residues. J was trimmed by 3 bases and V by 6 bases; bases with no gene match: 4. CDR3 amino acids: CASSSTSGNYEQYF. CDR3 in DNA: TGTGCCAGCTCGTCGACTAGCGGGAACTACGAGCAGTACTTC.

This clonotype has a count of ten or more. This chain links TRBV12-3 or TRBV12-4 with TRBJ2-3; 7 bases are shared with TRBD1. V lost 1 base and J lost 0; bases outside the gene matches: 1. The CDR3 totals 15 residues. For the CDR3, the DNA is TGTGCCAGCAGTTTAGAGGGGGCGAGCACAGATACGCAGTATTTT. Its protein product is CASSLEGASTDTQYF.

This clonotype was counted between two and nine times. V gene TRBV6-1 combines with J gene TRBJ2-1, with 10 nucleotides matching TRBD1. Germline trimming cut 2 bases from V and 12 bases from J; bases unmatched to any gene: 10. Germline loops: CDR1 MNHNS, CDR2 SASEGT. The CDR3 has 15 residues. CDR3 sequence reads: CASSEPGQGTGRQFF. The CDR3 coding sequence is TGTGCCAGCAGTGAACCGGGACAGGGGACTGGTCGGCAGTTCTTC.

The CDR3 region is CSVGGLSTDTQYF. The CDR3 region has the DNA TGCAGCGTCGGGGGGCTGAGCACAGATACGCAGTATTTT. The chain combines TRBV29-1 with TRBJ2-3, with a weak D call TRBD2 (7 bases). CDR3 length: 13 amino acids. Trimming removed 6 bases from V and 0 bases from J, with 10 bases in between. Germline V gene sequence: CDR1 SQVTM, CDR2 ANQGSEA.

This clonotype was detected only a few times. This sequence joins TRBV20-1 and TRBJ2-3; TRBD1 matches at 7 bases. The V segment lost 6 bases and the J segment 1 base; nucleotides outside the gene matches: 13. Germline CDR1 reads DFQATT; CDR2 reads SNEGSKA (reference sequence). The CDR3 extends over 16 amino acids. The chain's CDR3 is CSARKVQGSGTDTQYF. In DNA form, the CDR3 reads TGCAGTGCCAGAAAAGTACAGGGGAGTGGCACAGATACGCAGTATTTT.

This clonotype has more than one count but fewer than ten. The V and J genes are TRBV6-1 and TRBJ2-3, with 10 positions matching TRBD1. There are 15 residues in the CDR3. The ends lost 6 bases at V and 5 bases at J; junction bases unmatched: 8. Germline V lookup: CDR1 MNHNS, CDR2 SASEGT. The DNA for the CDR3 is TGTGCCAGCAGCCGACAGGGGGCGCCGGGAGATACGCAGTATTTT. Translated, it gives CASSRQGAPGDTQYF.